One sample yielded the 8 T cell receptor beta chains listed below, sequenced in a study of T cells in Graves' hyperthyroidism and ophthalmopathy. Template material for amplifying TCR beta CDR3 regions consisted of RNA transcripts. The study used the HTBI primer set for a first-round RT-PCR of the TCR CDR3. TCRdb recomputed calls from the multiplex PCR reads with MiXCR, one row per CDR3 protein. The top ten hold about 30% of the sample, which has about 260,000 distinct CDR3 sequences, less than 20% seen once. The sequencing sample was made of blood. The receptors come from a woman younger than 35 with Graves' ophthalmopathy.

This clonotype was recorded at least ten times. V usage is TRBV3-1 and J usage is TRBJ1-3; D possibly corresponds to TRBD1 (5 bases). With 3 bases removed from V and 0 bases from J, the gap between germline ends came to 15 bases. The CDR3 contains 17 residues. Germline lookup yields CDR1 LGHDT and CDR2 YNNKEL (reference sequence). DNA of the CDR3: TGTGCCAGCAGCCAGCTGACAGAGCTACACTCTGGAAACACCATATATTTT. Protein product: CASSQLTELHSGNTIYF.

This clonotype was detected many times. The chain combines TRBV7-2 with TRBJ2-6; D call uncertain. Germline V gives CDR1 SGHTA, CDR2 FQGNSA. V shed 5 bases and J shed 4 bases, with 9 bases lying between them. The CDR3 runs 14 residues. For the CDR3, the DNA is TGTGCCAGCAGCCTCTCCCCGGGGGCCAACGTCCTGACTTTC. Translating gives CASSLSPGANVLTF. The full variable domain, rest sourced from reference TRBV7-2 and TRBJ2-6, is GAGVSQSPSNKVTEKGKDVELRCDPISGHTALYWYRQSLGQGLEFLIYFQGNSAPDKSGLPSDRFSAERTGGSVSTLTIQRTQQEDSAVYLCASSLSPGANVLTFGAGSRLTVL.

This clonotype was recorded many times. This rearrangement joins TRBV28 to TRBJ2-5; 10 bases align to TRBD2. Germline V lookup: CDR1 MDHEN, CDR2 SYDVKM. Trimming took 0 bases from V and 7 from J; bases not matched to a gene: 8. The CDR3 length is 16 residues. DNA for the CDR3: TGTGCCAGCAGTTTATGGCCTAGCGGGGGTAGTGTGACCCAGTACTTC. Translating it yields CASSLWPSGGSVTQYF.

This clonotype showed up many times. The chain couples TRBV20-1 to TRBJ2-1; 7 bases map to TRBD2. The V and J ends lost 0 bases and 3 bases, in that order; junction bases with no gene match: 5. This CDR3 comprises 15 residues. Germline CDR1 DFQATT, CDR2 SNEGSKA (reference sequence). The CDR3 bases are TGCAGTGCTAGAGATCCCGCGGGGGTCTACAATGAGCAGTTCTTC. Residues: CSARDPAGVYNEQFF.

This clonotype has a handful of counts. The V gene is TRBV7-6, the J gene TRBJ2-2; D perhaps matches TRBD1 (6 bases). CDR1 SGHVS and CDR2 FNYEAQ come from the germline V gene. V was cut by 5 bases and J by 8 bases, with 9 bases left in between. This CDR3 spans 12 amino acids. The DNA for the CDR3 is TGTGCCAGCAGCAAACAGGGTGGGGAGCTGTTTTTT. This encodes CASSKQGGELFF.

In this sample, this clonotype turned up many times. The chain uses TRBV11-2 and TRBJ1-3; 10 bases map to TRBD1. The CDR3 covers 14 residues. The J segment lost 6 bases and the V segment lost 6 bases, leaving 5 bases of the junction unmatched. Germline V CDR1 and CDR2: SGHAT, FQNNGV. The CDR3 protein is CASRAGTGVNTIYF. CDR3 nucleotide sequence: TGTGCCAGCAGGGCCGGGACAGGGGTAAACACCATATATTTT.

This clonotype has a count of ten or more. The chain employs TRBV18 and TRBJ1-2; D not resolved. The germline gives CDR1 KGHSH, CDR2 LQKENI. Between the trimmed V and J ends, which lost 0 bases and 8 bases, there was a span of 10 bases. The CDR3 length is 13 residues. CDR3 bases: TGTGCCAGCTCACCACCTCAAGTGGGCGGCTACACCTTC. It codes for CASSPPQVGGYTF.

Only a few counts were recorded for this clonotype. A much larger clone lies a single base off, so this may be a read error. V and J are TRBV11-2 and TRBJ2-7; TRBD1 aligns across 9 bases. The CDR3 runs to 14 residues. Germline assignment: CDR1 SGHAT and CDR2 FQNNGV. V shed 8 bases, J shed 5 bases, and the junction held 10 bases outside the gene matches. In nucleotides, the CDR3 is TGTGCCAGCGGCCCCCGGACAGGGGACGACGAGCAGTACTTC. This codes for CASGPRTGDDEQYF.